This T cell receptor beta chain was sequenced during a study of OX40 agonist ivuxolimab in advanced cancers. Study results and caveats: In the 0.1 to 3.0 mg/kg range, CD4+ and CD8+ blood T cells had expanded clonally by week 6. Among the lowest peripheral clonal expansion occurred in 0.1-3.0 mg/kg partial responders. There were, on average, more expanded clones in CD8+ T cells than in CD4+. Some patients without response likewise showed low normalized clonal expansion.

With respect to this clone: Antigen: not known.

TCRdb's table, derived via immunoSEQ multiplex PCR, lists solely in-frame clones and lacks some. The repertoire holds over 70,000 clones, with 80% to 90% as singletons. Germline V gene lookup returns CDR1 ENHRY and CDR2 SYGVKD. With 5 bases removed from V and 1 base from J, the gap between germline ends came to 8 bases. The CDR3 length is 13 residues. This clonotype was sampled from an adult with an advanced solid tumor such as melanoma, head and neck, liver or kidney cancer. The rearrangement uses TRBV10-3 and TRBJ2-5, with D possibly TRBD2 on 6 matching bases. The sequencing used CD4+ or CD8+ T cells sorted from blood, collected in a trial of the OX40 agonist ivuxolimab. This CDR3 reads CAISLSGQETQYF. The CDR3 nucleotides are TGTGCCATCAGTCTTAGCGGCCAAGAGACCCAGTACTTC.